A selection of T cell receptor beta chains follows, all from one sample in a study of cytomegalovirus exposure and HLA in healthy donors. Profiling relied on immunoSEQ multiplex PCR, and the TCRdb table lists in-frame clones only, not all of them. The sample shows about 150,000 clones, 75% to 90% of them seen only once. The sample was PBMCs. These receptors all come from a woman under 30 in good health and CMV-seropositive. Each CDR3 is given with its conserved first and last residue. The order of the fields is D gene, V gene, clone size, J gene, CDR3 DNA, CDR3 protein. A D gene is named only where the DNA matches it firmly. Some rows have no size entry. The others give once, few or many, or a class for an expanded clone.

.	TRBV9	.	TRBJ1-6	TGTGCCAGCAGCATACGGGGGGATTCACCCCTCCACTTT	CASSIRGDSPLHF
TRBD1	TRBV11-2	once	TRBJ2-5	TGTGCCAGCAGCTCGGGACAGAAATTCCAAGAGACCCAGTACTTC	CASSSGQKFQETQYF
.	TRBV9	.	TRBJ1-1	TGTGCCAGCAGCCCGCGACAAGCCTTATACTTGAACACTGAAGCTTTCTTT	CASSPRQALYLNTEAFF
.	TRBV28	.	TRBJ1-5	TGTGCCAGCAGTTTGGTCAGGGAACAGCCCCAGCATTTT	CASSLVREQPQHF
TRBD1	TRBV28	.	TRBJ1-1	TGTGCCAGCAGTGTGATACAGGGGTATAACACTGAAGCTTTCTTT	CASSVIQGYNTEAFF
TRBD1	TRBV7-2	few	TRBJ1-6	TGTGCCAGCAGCTCGGACAGGGCGGGGTATTCACCCCTCCACTTT	CASSSDRAGYSPLHF
TRBD1	TRBV19	.	TRBJ1-5	TGTGCCAGTAGTCAAACAGGGGCCAATCAGCCCCAGCATTTT	CASSQTGANQPQHF
TRBD1	TRBV2	.	TRBJ1-3	TGTGCCAGCAGTGGGGGGACAGGGCCCGAAAACACCATATATTTT	CASSGGTGPENTIYF
TRBD1	TRBV11-2	.	TRBJ2-5	TGTGCCAGCAGCTTAATGACAGGGGGCGAAGAGACCCAGTACTTC	CASSLMTGGEETQYF
TRBD2	TRBV11-1	.	TRBJ2-1	TGTGCCAGCAGCTCCCGACTAGCGGGGGGGCCGTCCTACAATGAGCAGTTCTTC	CASSSRLAGGPSYNEQFF
TRBD2	TRBV13	few	TRBJ2-7	TGTGCCAGCAGTTGGGGGACTAGCGTGCACGAGCAGTACTTC	CASSWGTSVHEQYF
.	TRBV6-6	.	TRBJ2-3	TGTGCCAGCAGTGACAGACGGCCTGGCACAGATACGCAGTATTTT	CASSDRRPGTDTQYF
.	TRBV30	.	TRBJ1-4	TGTGCCTGGAGCAGATATTCAACTAATGAAAAACTGTTTTTT	CAWSRYSTNEKLFF
.	TRBV30	once	TRBJ1-1	TGTGCCTGGAGATCACTTAGGAACACTGAAGCTTTCTTT	CAWRSLRNTEAFF
.	TRBV5-1	.	TRBJ2-1	TGCGCCAGCAGCCTTGTATTGGGGCCCTCCTACAATGAGCAGTTCTTC	CASSLVLGPSYNEQFF
TRBD1	TRBV28	.	TRBJ2-7	TGTGCCAGCAGTTCGGGACAGCGGCGAAACGAGCAGTACTTC	CASSSGQRRNEQYF
.	TRBV9	.	TRBJ1-2	TGTGCCAGCAGCGTAGAAGTAGTGGGAGGGCCCTATGGCTACACCTTC	CASSVEVVGGPYGYTF
.	TRBV30	.	TRBJ2-5	TGTGCCTGGAGTGGGGACTCGGCAACAGGAGAGACCCAGTACTTC	CAWSGDSATGETQYF
TRBD2	TRBV19	.	TRBJ2-2	TGTGCCAGTAGTCCTCGACTAGCGGGGGGCATCGGGGAGCTGTTTTTT	CASSPRLAGGIGELFF
.	TRBV25-1	.	TRBJ2-7	TGTGCCAGCAGTGAATTTGCGGCTGGAACCGAGGAGCAGTACTTC	CASSEFAAGTEEQYF
.	TRBV21-1	.	TRBJ1-3	TGTGCCAGCAGCAAAGTATCTAGATTGGGGCCAGGGGGAAGGGGAAACACCATATATTTT	CASSKVSRLGPGGRGNTIYF
TRBD2	TRBV5-1	.	TRBJ2-7	TGCGCCAGCAGCTTGAGGGAGGGATTAGCCTACGAGCAGTACTTC	CASSLREGLAYEQYF
TRBD2	TRBV18	.	TRBJ2-1	TGTGCCAGCTCACCACTAGCGGGGTACAATGAGCAGTTCTTC	CASSPLAGYNEQFF
TRBD2	TRBV19	once	TRBJ2-4	TGTGCCAGTAGTAGAGTCCTAGCGGTAGCCAAAAACATTCAGTACTTC	CASSRVLAVAKNIQYF
.	TRBV10-3	few	TRBJ2-1	TGTGCCATCAGCATACTAGCCTCTAGCTCCTACAATGAGCAGTTCTTC	CAISILASSSYNEQFF
.	TRBV6-1	.	TRBJ1-5	TGTGCCACCACAACGGGGTGGCGCAATCAGCCCCAGCATTTT	CATTTGWRNQPQHF
.	TRBV10-3	.	TRBJ1-6	TGTGCCATCAGTGAGTCGGTCGGGGGATCCTATAATTCACCCCTCCACTTT	CAISESVGGSYNSPLHF
.	TRBV20-1	.	TRBJ2-4	TGCAGTGCTACTACAGAAGGCATTCAGTACTTC	CSATTEGIQYF
TRBD1	TRBV7-9	.	TRBJ1-2	TGTGCCAGCAGCCGAACCGGGACAGGTCATGGCTACACCTTC	CASSRTGTGHGYTF
.	TRBV12-5	.	TRBJ1-2	TGTGCTAGTGGGGACCTTCAGGGAAGGGACTATGGCTACACCTTC	CASGDLQGRDYGYTF
.	TRBV5-8	.	TRBJ1-5	TGTGCCAGCAGAGACCGGGGTACCAATCAGCCCCAGCATTTT	CASRDRGTNQPQHF
TRBD2	TRBV7-6	.	TRBJ2-3	TGTGCCAGCATCCGACCTGGACTAGCCCATAGGACGCAGTATTTT	CASIRPGLAHRTQYF
TRBD2	TRBV4-3	.	TRBJ2-7	TGCGCCAGCAGCCAAGCGGCGGGGGGGCCTTACGAGCAGTACTTC	CASSQAAGGPYEQYF
.	TRBV7-2	.	TRBJ2-3	TGTGCCAGCAGCTTAGCCGGCGGATACACAGATACGCAGTATTTT	CASSLAGGYTDTQYF
.	TRBV28	.	TRBJ1-6	TGTGCCAGCAGTTTCTTGGGGGCGGAGAATTCACCCCTCCACTTT	CASSFLGAENSPLHF
TRBD2	TRBV12-5	.	TRBJ2-7	TGTGCTAGTGGTTTGGTAGCGGGGGGCTTCAACGAGCAGTACTTC	CASGLVAGGFNEQYF
.	TRBV15	.	TRBJ1-4	TGTGCCACCAGCAGAGGGGCCCTCGAGGAAAAACTGTTTTTT	CATSRGALEEKLFF
TRBD1	TRBV10-2	.	TRBJ1-5	TGCGCCAGCAGAGCCGGGGACAGGGCGGCGTATCAGCCCCAGCATTTT	CASRAGDRAAYQPQHF
.	TRBV5-5	.	TRBJ1-1	TGTGCCAGCAGCCCGGAGGTTGGGACTGAAGCTTTCTTT	CASSPEVGTEAFF
TRBD1	TRBV4-1	.	TRBJ1-2	TGCGCCAGCAGCCAAAATGGACAGGGCTATGGCTACACCTTC	CASSQNGQGYGYTF
.	TRBV5-4	once	TRBJ1-6	TGTGCCAGCAGCACCGACTCCGGAGGAGGTTCACCCCTCCACTTT	CASSTDSGGGSPLHF